Following are 22 T cell receptor beta chains from one sample sequenced in a study of cytomegalovirus exposure and HLA in healthy donors (dated by TCRdb to about 2017). Libraries came from the immunoSEQ multiplex PCR assay. A mixture of 60 forward primers for TCR Vbeta segments and 13 reverse primers for TCR Jbeta segments was used in the multiplex PCR. TCRdb retrieved this table from immuneACCESS and kept in-frame rearrangements only. Not all clones are present; in checked studies, unresolved V genes account for under half, and no reason is known for the remainder. The table for this sample lists approximately 38,000 clones. The top ten constitute 1% to 1.5% of the sample. The specimen was PBMCs. These receptors were taken from a young man in good health and CMV-seronegative.

The chain employs TRBV6-5 and TRBJ1-6, with no clear D. The CDR3 runs 14 residues. The V gene lost 1 base and the J gene lost 8 bases, with 9 bases spanning the gap. Per the germline V gene, CDR1 is MNHEY and CDR2 is SVGAGI. The CDR3, as DNA: TGTGCCAGCAGTTACTGGTCAGGTCATTCACCCCTCCACTTT. It translates to CASSYWSGHSPLHF.

The chain carries TRBV7-6 and TRBJ2-3; tentatively, D is TRBD2 (5 bases). Germline V gives CDR1 SGHVS, CDR2 FNYEAQ. The V gene lost 5 bases and the J gene lost 0 bases, with 15 bases spanning the gap. The length of the CDR3 is 16 residues. Here the CDR3 DNA reads TGTGCCAGCAGCCGGGGTAGAGCGATTAGCACAGATACGCAGTATTTT. Its translation is CASSRGRAISTDTQYF.

The chain is built from TRBV6-5 and TRBJ1-2; maybe TRBD1 (6 bases). CDR3 length: 14 residues. Germline-derived CDR1 and CDR2 are MNHEY and SVGAGI. Trimming removed 6 bases at V and 2 bases at J, with 13 bases between. The CDR3: CASRLGGPNYGYTF. The CDR3 DNA is TGTGCCAGCAGACTCGGGGGGCCCAACTATGGCTACACCTTC.

The gene calls are TRBV6-6 and TRBJ2-7, with 12 bases identical to TRBD2. CDR1 is MNHNY and CDR2 is SVGAGI in the germline V gene (reference sequence). The CDR3 contains 14 residues. Trimming cost V 5 bases and J 6 bases; bases outside gene matches: 5. The CDR3 DNA reads as TGTGCCAGCAGTCCCGGACTAGCGGGAACCGAGCAGTACTTC. Encoded protein: CASSPGLAGTEQYF.

CDR3: CASSFNRGTGNTIYF. The CDR3 bases are TGTGCCAGCAGTTTTAACAGGGGGACTGGAAACACCATATATTTT. The rearrangement joins TRBV6-5 to TRBJ1-3, with TRBD1 matching over 8 bases. Germline V gene data show CDR1 as MNHEY and CDR2 as SVGAGI. J gave up 2 bases and V 4 bases, and 4 bases lay outside the gene matches. CDR3 length: 15 amino acids.

This sequence joins TRBV4-2 and TRBJ2-3, with TRBD2 matching over 9 bases. V trimming: 0 bases; J trimming: 11 bases; junction bases outside the gene matches: 15. This CDR3 region has 17 residues. From germline, CDR1 is LGHNA and CDR2 YNFKEQ. DNA for the CDR3: TGTGCCAGCAGCCAAGATCACTTAGCGGGGGACACAGATGGGCAGTATTTT. Its protein product is CASSQDHLAGDTDGQYF.

The chain uses TRBV30 and TRBJ2-1; D gene uncertain. The germline V gene has CDR1 GTSNPN and CDR2 SVGIG (reference sequence). The germline V and J ends were trimmed by 2 bases and 9 bases, with 11 bases remaining between them. The CDR3 loop spans 12 amino acids. Here the CDR3 DNA reads TGTGCCTGGAGTCCGGAGCCCAGTGAGCAGTTCTTC. It encodes CAWSPEPSEQFF.

The rearrangement uses TRBV9 and TRBJ2-3, with TRBD2 matching 7 bases. With V trimmed by 7 bases and J by 4 bases, 9 bases remained unmatched. The germline gives CDR1 SGDLS, CDR2 YYNGEE. The CDR3 contains 14 residues. CDR3 DNA sequence: TGTGCCAGCGGACTAGACGTCTTCGCAGATACGCAGTATTTT. This translates into CASGLDVFADTQYF. Complete variable domain (other parts from reference TRBV9 and TRBJ2-3): DSGVTQTPKHLITATGQRVTLRCSPRSGDLSVYWYQQSLDQGLQFLIQYYNGEERAKGNILERFSAQQFPDLHSELNLSSLELGDSALYFCASGLDVFADTQYFGPGTRLTVL.

V is TRBV5-1 and J is TRBJ2-3; D may be TRBD2 (6 bases). Germline loops: CDR1 SGHRS, CDR2 YFSETQ. V was shortened by 4 bases and J by 5 bases, with 14 bases between the two germline ends. The CDR3 runs 14 residues. The CDR3 loop reads CASSISGGVDTQYF. CDR3 DNA sequence: TGCGCCAGCAGCATCTCCGGGGGAGTAGATACGCAGTATTTT.

The V call is TRBV6-6, the J call TRBJ1-2; a weak D match, TRBD1 (6 bases). The CDR3 has 11 amino acids. Trimming took off 8 bases at V and 5 bases at J, with 9 bases between the two ends. Germline V gives CDR1 MNHNY, CDR2 SVGAGI (reference sequence). CDR3 in DNA: TGTGCCAGCCTCGGGACATATGGCTACACCTTC. This gives the protein CASLGTYGYTF.

This chain uses TRBV18 with TRBJ1-2; no firm D call. This CDR3 is built from 15 residues. CDR1 and CDR2 from the germline V gene are KGHSH and LQKENI. V was trimmed by 3 bases and J by 4 bases, leaving 15 bases between them. The CDR3 DNA reads as TGTGCCAGCTCACCGCCGGGATCTAGGGCCTATGGCTACACCTTC. Translation gives CASSPPGSRAYGYTF.

The chain uses TRBV6-5 and TRBJ2-7; tentative D call: TRBD1 (6 bases). The CDR3 sequence is 13 residues long. Germline V gene sequence: CDR1 MNHEY, CDR2 SVGAGI. Trimming removed 6 bases at V and 3 bases at J, with 12 bases between. The CDR3 loop is CASRKGQLYEQYF. The CDR3 DNA is TGTGCCAGCAGGAAAGGACAGCTCTACGAGCAGTACTTC.

This chain connects TRBV7-8 to TRBJ2-5, with a tentative D call TRBD2 (5 bases). CDR3 size: 17 residues. Germline CDR1 SGHVS, CDR2 FQNEAQ. V lost 1 base and J 5 bases, leaving 20 bases between the germline ends. Written as DNA, the CDR3 is TGTGCCAGCAGCTTAGTTACTAGTCTAGCCCCGGGGGAGACCCAGTACTTC. It is translated as CASSLVTSLAPGETQYF.

This rearrangement joins TRBV11-2 to TRBJ1-5; no firm D call. Germline CDR1 reads SGHAT; CDR2 reads FQNNGV. The CDR3 covers 15 residues. V was cut by 1 base and J by 2 bases, with 9 bases left in between. The CDR3 loop reads CASSLARGGNQPQHF. The CDR3 bases are TGTGCCAGCAGCTTAGCCCGCGGGGGCAATCAGCCCCAGCATTTT.

The chain joins TRBV30 to TRBJ1-1; a weak D match, TRBD1 (6 bases). With 3 bases removed from V and 6 bases from J, the gap between germline ends came to 11 bases. The CDR3 runs to 12 residues. CDR1 is GTSNPN and CDR2 is SVGIG in the germline V gene (reference sequence). The CDR3 nucleotides are TGTGCCTGGAGCCTGACAGGCCCTGAAGCTTTCTTT. Translating gives CAWSLTGPEAFF.

The gene calls are TRBV5-1 and TRBJ1-2, with a possible D match to TRBD1 (6 bases). Germline loops: CDR1 SGHRS, CDR2 YFSETQ. The CDR3 sequence is 12 residues long. Between the trimmed V and J ends, which lost 6 bases and 7 bases, there was a span of 13 bases. Written as DNA, the CDR3 is TGCGCCAGCACGGGGGGGCTCTCTGGCTACACCTTC. It codes for CASTGGLSGYTF.

The chain is built from TRBV18 and TRBJ2-7; D not certain. The ends were cut back, 6 bases at V and 5 bases at J, with 8 bases in the middle. Germline CDR1 KGHSH, CDR2 LQKENI. The CDR3 has 11 amino acids. CDR3 in amino acids: CASSELDEQYF. CDR3 DNA sequence: TGTGCCAGCTCTGAGCTCGACGAGCAGTACTTC.

The genes are TRBV6-1 and TRBJ1-2, with TRBD1 matching 8 bases. The CDR3 has 15 amino acids. The ends lost 8 bases at V and 4 bases at J; junction bases unmatched: 12. Looked up from germline, CDR1 is MNHNS and CDR2 is SASEGT. In DNA, the CDR3 is TGTGCCAGCCACCCGACAGGGGCCTATTTCTATGGCTACACCTTC. It is translated as CASHPTGAYFYGYTF.

CDR3 residues: CASSLQGTISRDSASYEQYF. CDR3 sequence (DNA): TGCGCCAGCAGCTTGCAGGGTACGATTTCCCGGGACTCGGCATCCTACGAGCAGTACTTC. The chain combines TRBV5-1 with TRBJ2-7; weak D call: TRBD2 (6 bases). Trimming removed 1 base at V and 1 base at J, with 27 bases between. This CDR3 comprises 20 residues. In germline, CDR1 is SGHRS, CDR2 YFSETQ.

This chain joins TRBV19 and TRBJ2-7; 10 nucleotides match TRBD1. CDR1 is LNHDA, CDR2 SQIVND, per germline (reference sequence). The CDR3 totals 14 residues. With V trimmed by 6 bases and J by 7 bases, 9 bases remained unmatched. CDR3 residues: CASSERDRGGEQYF. The DNA for the CDR3 is TGTGCCAGTAGCGAAAGGGACAGGGGAGGGGAGCAGTACTTC. Looking up the rest from reference TRBV19 and TRBJ2-7 gives the full variable domain: DGGITQSPKYLFRKEGQNVTLSCEQNLNHDAMYWYRQDPGQGLRLIYYSQIVNDFQKGDIAEGYSVSREKKESFPLTVTSAQKNPTAFYLCASSERDRGGEQYFGPGTRLTVT.

This chain connects TRBV19 to TRBJ1-2; D might be TRBD1 (5 bases). CDR3 length equals 12 residues. With 3 bases removed from V and 7 bases from J, the gap between germline ends came to 9 bases. Germline values: CDR1 LNHDA, CDR2 SQIVND (reference sequence). CDR3 amino acids: CASSIYRTGYTF. The CDR3 region has the DNA TGTGCCAGTAGTATTTACAGGACTGGCTACACCTTC.

The V and J genes are TRBV7-2 and TRBJ1-6; D is perhaps TRBD1 (6 bases). CDR1 and CDR2 from the germline V gene are SGHTA and FQGNSA. The V end was cut by 1 base, the J end by 6 bases, with 10 bases between. The CDR3 is made up of 15 amino acids. CDR3 amino acids: CASSLDTGLNSPLHF. CDR3 sequence (DNA): TGTGCCAGCAGCTTAGACACAGGGCTTAATTCACCCCTCCACTTT. The full variable domain, completed using reference TRBV7-2 and TRBJ1-6, is GAGVSQSPSNKVTEKGKDVELRCDPISGHTALYWYRQSLGQGLEFLIYFQGNSAPDKSGLPSDRFSAERTGGSVSTLTIQRTQQEDSAVYLCASSLDTGLNSPLHFGNGTRLTVT.